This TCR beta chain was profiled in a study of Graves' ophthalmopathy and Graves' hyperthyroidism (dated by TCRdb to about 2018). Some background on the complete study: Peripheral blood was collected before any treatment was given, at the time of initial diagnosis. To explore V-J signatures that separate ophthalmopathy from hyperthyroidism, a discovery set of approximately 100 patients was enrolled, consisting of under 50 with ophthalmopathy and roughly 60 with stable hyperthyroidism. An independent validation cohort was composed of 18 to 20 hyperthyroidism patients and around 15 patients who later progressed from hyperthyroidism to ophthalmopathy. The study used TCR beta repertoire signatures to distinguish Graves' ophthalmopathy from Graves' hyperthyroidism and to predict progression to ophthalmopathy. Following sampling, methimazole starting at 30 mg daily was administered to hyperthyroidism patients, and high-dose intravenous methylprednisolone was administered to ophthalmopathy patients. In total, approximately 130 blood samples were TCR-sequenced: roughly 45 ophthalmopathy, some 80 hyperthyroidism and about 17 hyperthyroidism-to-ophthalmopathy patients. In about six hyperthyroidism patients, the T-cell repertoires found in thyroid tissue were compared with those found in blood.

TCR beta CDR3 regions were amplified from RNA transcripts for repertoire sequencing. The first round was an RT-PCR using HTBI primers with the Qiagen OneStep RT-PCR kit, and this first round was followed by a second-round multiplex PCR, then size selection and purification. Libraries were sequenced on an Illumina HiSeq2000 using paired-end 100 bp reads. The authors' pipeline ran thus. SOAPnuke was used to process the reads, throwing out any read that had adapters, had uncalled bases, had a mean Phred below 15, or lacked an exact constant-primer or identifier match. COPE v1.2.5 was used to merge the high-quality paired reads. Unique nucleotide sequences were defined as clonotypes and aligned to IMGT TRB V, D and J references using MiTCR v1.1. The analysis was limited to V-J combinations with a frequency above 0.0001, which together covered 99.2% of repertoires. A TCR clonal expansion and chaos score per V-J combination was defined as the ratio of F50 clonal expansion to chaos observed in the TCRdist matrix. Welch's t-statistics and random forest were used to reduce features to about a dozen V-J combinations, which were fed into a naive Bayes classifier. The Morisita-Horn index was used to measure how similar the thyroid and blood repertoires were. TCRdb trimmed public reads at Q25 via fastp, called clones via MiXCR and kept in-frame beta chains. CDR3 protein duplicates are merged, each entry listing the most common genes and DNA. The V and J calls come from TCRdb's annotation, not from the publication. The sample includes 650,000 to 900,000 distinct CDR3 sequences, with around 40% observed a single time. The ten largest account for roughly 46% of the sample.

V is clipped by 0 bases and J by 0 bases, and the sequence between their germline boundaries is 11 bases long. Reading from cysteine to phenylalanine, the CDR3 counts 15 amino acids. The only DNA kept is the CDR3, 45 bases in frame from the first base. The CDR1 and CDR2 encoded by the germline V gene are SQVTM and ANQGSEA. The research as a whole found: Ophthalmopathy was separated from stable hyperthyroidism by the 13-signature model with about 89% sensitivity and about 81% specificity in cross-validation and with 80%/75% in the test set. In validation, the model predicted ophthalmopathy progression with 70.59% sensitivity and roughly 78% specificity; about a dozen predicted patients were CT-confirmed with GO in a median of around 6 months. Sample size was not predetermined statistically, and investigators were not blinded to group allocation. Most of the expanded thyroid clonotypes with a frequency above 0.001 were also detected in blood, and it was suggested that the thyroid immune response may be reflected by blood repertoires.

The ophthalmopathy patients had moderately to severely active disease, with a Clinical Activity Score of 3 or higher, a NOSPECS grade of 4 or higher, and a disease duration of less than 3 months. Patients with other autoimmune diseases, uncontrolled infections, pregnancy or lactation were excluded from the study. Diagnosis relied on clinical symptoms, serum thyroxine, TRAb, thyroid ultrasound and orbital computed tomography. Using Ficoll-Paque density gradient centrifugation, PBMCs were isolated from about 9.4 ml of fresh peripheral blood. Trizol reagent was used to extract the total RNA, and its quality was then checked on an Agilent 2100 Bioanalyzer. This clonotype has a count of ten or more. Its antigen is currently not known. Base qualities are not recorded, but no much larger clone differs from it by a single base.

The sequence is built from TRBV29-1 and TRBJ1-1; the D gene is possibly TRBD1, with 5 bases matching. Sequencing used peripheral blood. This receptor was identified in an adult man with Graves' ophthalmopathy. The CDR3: CSVEDRTWLNTEAFF. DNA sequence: TGCAGCGTTGAAGATCGGACATGGCTGAACACTGAAGCTTTCTTT.